The 30 T cell receptor beta chains below all came from one sample that was sequenced in a study of blood T cell repertoires in COVID-19. The method was immunoSEQ multiplex PCR; TCRdb's version includes in-frame clones alone and lacks a portion of them. The sample records some 300,000 clones, around 87% being singletons. The sequenced sample consisted of peripheral blood. The receptors were sampled from a man aged 65 to 79 with acute or convalescent COVID-19.

This clone was seen just once. The chain couples TRBV5-5 to TRBJ1-2; D may be TRBD1 (6 bases). This CDR3 contains 13 residues. Germline lookup yields CDR1 SGHKS and CDR2 YYEKEE (reference sequence). V lost 3 bases and J 2 bases, leaving 8 bases between the germline ends. The CDR3 loop reads CASSYGQNYGYTF. CDR3 coding DNA: TGTGCCAGCAGCTACGGACAGAACTATGGCTACACCTTC.

CDR3 loop: CASRRDRGEFF. The CDR3 bases are TGTGCCAGCAGGAGAGACAGGGGAGAGTTCTTC. This chain links TRBV2 with TRBJ2-1; the match to TRBD1 covers 8 bases. This CDR3 region has 11 residues. Trimming at V came to 6 bases and at J to 14 bases, leaving 6 bases not matched to a gene. The germline CDR1 and CDR2 sequences are SNHLY and FYNNEI.

The gene calls are TRBV7-2 and TRBJ2-1, with 12 bases identical to TRBD2. The germline gives CDR1 SGHTA, CDR2 FQGNSA. CDR3 length equals 14 residues. V lost 11 bases and J lost 9; bases outside the gene matches: 11. The CDR3 DNA follows: TGTGCCGGAGATTCACTAGCGGGAGGACCTGAGCAGTTCTTC. Its translation: CAGDSLAGGPEQFF.

J is TRBJ2-1 and V is TRBV10-3; D is perhaps TRBD1 (6 bases). The germline V gene encodes CDR1 ENHRY and CDR2 SYGVKD. Trimming took off 2 bases at V and 1 base at J, with 18 bases between the two ends. The CDR3 loop spans 18 amino acids. CDR3: CAISEPSQGQGSYNEQFF. CDR3 sequence (DNA): TGTGCCATCAGTGAGCCAAGTCAGGGACAAGGTTCCTACAATGAGCAGTTCTTC.

The CDR3 DNA reads TGTGCCAGTATACGGGGCGGAGGGGTAAACTATGGCTACACCTTC. Its protein product is CASIRGGGVNYGYTF. The V and J genes are TRBV6-5 and TRBJ1-2, with TRBD1 as a possible D gene (5 bases). The V gene's germline CDR1 is MNHEY and CDR2 SVGAGI. V was shortened by 9 bases and J by 2 bases, with 19 bases between the two germline ends. There are 15 residues in the CDR3.

The chain recombines TRBV5-1 with TRBJ1-4, with a weak D call TRBD1 (6 bases). This CDR3 is built from 14 residues. The germline gives CDR1 SGHRS, CDR2 YFSETQ. V gave up 0 bases and J gave up 6 bases, with 9 bases separating them. CDR3 sequence reads: CASSLAAGDEKLFF. CDR3 bases: TGCGCCAGCAGCTTGGCGGCAGGGGATGAAAAACTGTTTTTT.

Points on this clone: The same CDR3 can be traced to other DNA sequences in this sample. The chain links TRBV7-9 to TRBJ2-1; perhaps TRBD1 as D (5 bases). V gave up 5 bases and J gave up 4 bases, with 15 bases separating them. The V gene's germline CDR1 is SEHNR and CDR2 FQNEAQ (reference sequence). The CDR3 extends over 15 amino acids. The CDR3 here is CASSPGQGTYNEQFF. Written as DNA, the CDR3 is TGTGCCAGCAGCCCAGGGCAGGGAACATACAATGAGCAGTTCTTC.

The chain combines TRBV28 with TRBJ1-6; D is possibly TRBD1 (5 bases). Trimming shortened V by 6 bases and J by 17 bases, and 14 bases separated the two germline ends. Per germline, CDR1 MDHEN and CDR2 SYDVKM. The CDR3 is made up of 11 amino acids. The CDR3 spells CASRSSGRVHF. The CDR3, as DNA: TGTGCCAGCAGATCCTCAGGGAGGGTCCACTTT.

This clone was counted between two and nine times. J is TRBJ2-2 and V is TRBV29-1; no reliable D call. This CDR3 is 14 amino acids long. From germline, CDR1 is SQVTM and CDR2 ANQGSEA. V shed 7 bases and J shed 0 bases, with 12 bases lying between them. The CDR3 bases are TGCAGCGCCAATTTGTCCCCGAACACCGGGGAGCTGTTTTTT. Translation: CSANLSPNTGELFF.

Details on this clone: At the DNA level, this CDR3 is encoded by other sequences in the same sample as well. This rearrangement joins TRBV18 to TRBJ1-3, with 7 bases identical to TRBD1. V shed 3 bases and J 2 bases; nucleotides not matched to a gene: 1. This CDR3 has 14 residues. CDR1 and CDR2 (germline): KGHSH, LQKENI. The CDR3 sequence: CASSPGTAGNTIYF. The CDR3 bases are TGTGCCAGCTCACCCGGGACAGCTGGAAACACCATATATTTT. Filled out from reference TRBV18 and TRBJ1-3, the complete variable domain reads NAGVMQNPRHLVRRRGQEARLRCSPMKGHSHVYWYRQLPEEGLKFMVYLQKENIIDESGMPKERFSAEFPKEGPSILRIQQVVRGDSAAYFCASSPGTAGNTIYFGEGSWLTVV.

J is TRBJ1-2 and V is TRBV20-1; D gene uncertain. Germline values: CDR1 DFQATT, CDR2 SNEGSKA (reference sequence). The V and J ends lost 3 bases and 0 bases respectively, with 11 bases between them. The CDR3 runs to 14 residues. The CDR3 sequence: CSASRPGANYGYTF. The CDR3 nucleotides are TGCAGTGCTAGTCGGCCAGGCGCTAACTATGGCTACACCTTC.

The chain recombines TRBV28 with TRBJ1-2; 8 bases match TRBD1. Trimming cost V 5 bases and J 4 bases; bases outside gene matches: 9. The CDR3 contains 15 residues. Germline loops: CDR1 MDHEN, CDR2 SYDVKM. The CDR3 loop reads CASSPKDRDLYGYTF. The CDR3 bases are TGTGCCAGCAGTCCGAAGGACAGGGACCTCTATGGCTACACCTTC.

The chain carries TRBV5-4 and TRBJ2-7, with TRBD2 matching over 12 bases. Germline CDR1 SGHNT, CDR2 YYREEE (reference sequence). This CDR3 spans 16 amino acids. J lost 6 bases, V lost 3 bases, and 10 bases had no gene match. Written as DNA, the CDR3 is TGTGCCAGCAGCTCGCCGCCGACTAGCGGGAGCTCCGAGCAGTACTTC. Translation: CASSSPPTSGSSEQYF. Full variable domain (outside the CDR3, taken from reference TRBV5-4 and TRBJ2-7): ETGVTQSPTHLIKTRGQQVTLRCSSQSGHNTVSWYQQALGQGPQFIFQYYREEENGRGNFPPRFSGLQFPNYSSELNVNALELDDSALYLCASSSPPTSGSSEQYFGPGTRLTVT.

This clone turned up a few times. The chain combines TRBV4-3 with TRBJ1-2; D gene ambiguous. The germline CDR1 and CDR2 sequences are LGHNA and YSLEER. The CDR3 length is 16 residues. V dropped 0 bases and J dropped 6 bases, with 17 bases sitting between them. CDR3 bases: TGCGCCAGCAGCCAAGATTGGCAGGTAGAGGGCCATGGCTACACCTTC. This sequence encodes CASSQDWQVEGHGYTF.

The chain employs TRBV7-9 and TRBJ2-2; D call uncertain. Germline V gives CDR1 SEHNR, CDR2 FQNEAQ (reference sequence). V lost 5 bases and J 4 bases, leaving 5 bases between the germline ends. The CDR3 has 12 residues. The CDR3 coding sequence is TGTGCCAGCAGCCCCATCACCGGGGAGCTGTTTTTT. This encodes CASSPITGELFF.

V gene TRBV5-1 combines with J gene TRBJ2-5; TRBD1 matches 8 bases. V lost 0 bases to trimming and J lost 2 bases; unmatched junction nucleotides: 6. This CDR3 spans 16 amino acids. Germline CDR1 and CDR2: SGHRS and YFSETQ. CDR3 nucleotide sequence: TGCGCCAGCAGCTTGGCCCTCACAGGGGGACAAGAGACCCAGTACTTC. Translated, it gives CASSLALTGGQETQYF. The full variable domain, rest sourced from reference TRBV5-1 and TRBJ2-5, is KAGVTQTPRYLIKTRGQQVTLSCSPISGHRSVSWYQQTPGQGLQFLFEYFSETQRNKGNFPGRFSGRQFSNSRSEMNVSTLELGDSALYLCASSLALTGGQETQYFGPGTRLLVL.

J is TRBJ2-5 and V is TRBV5-1; tentative D call: TRBD2 (6 bases). The V gene lost 0 bases and the J gene lost 5 bases, with 11 bases spanning the gap. CDR1 SGHRS and CDR2 YFSETQ come from the germline V gene. This CDR3 region has 14 residues. The CDR3 DNA reads as TGCGCCAGCAGCTTGGTGGGGGGAGTGGAGACCCAGTACTTC. Its translation is CASSLVGGVETQYF.

This rearrangement joins TRBV4-3 to TRBJ2-7; 7 positions match TRBD1. Germline CDR1 and CDR2: LGHNA and YSLEER. The CDR3 sequence is 16 residues long. V lost 0 bases to trimming and J lost 4 bases; unmatched junction nucleotides: 9. The CDR3 reads CASSQDVETGSYEQYF. The CDR3 DNA is TGCGCCAGCAGCCAAGATGTGGAGACAGGGTCTTACGAGCAGTACTTC.

V gene TRBV5-1 combines with J gene TRBJ2-1; 10 positions agree with TRBD2. Per the germline V gene, CDR1 is SGHRS and CDR2 is YFSETQ. V was pared by 3 bases and J by 9 bases, with 15 bases of the junction left unmatched. The CDR3 spans 17 residues. The CDR3 sequence: CASSSASVLAGDSEQFF. For the CDR3, the DNA is TGCGCCAGCAGCTCCGCCTCGGTTCTAGCGGGGGACAGTGAGCAGTTCTTC.

This sequence joins TRBV30 and TRBJ2-1, with 11 bases identical to TRBD2. The CDR3 extends over 13 amino acids. Losses at the gene ends were 8 bases for V and 10 bases for J; bases not matched to a gene: 10. Germline V gene data show CDR1 as GTSNPN and CDR2 as SVGIG (reference sequence). The DNA of the CDR3 is TGTGCCAGTAGCGGGAGGGTCTGGGGGGAGCAGTTCTTC. Translated: CASSGRVWGEQFF.

In its sample, this clone was seen once. The rearrangement uses TRBV28 and TRBJ1-5; a possible D gene is TRBD1 (5 bases). The CDR3 totals 15 residues. Germline assignment: CDR1 MDHEN and CDR2 SYDVKM. Between the trimmed V and J ends, which lost 6 bases and 1 base, there was a span of 13 bases. The CDR3 DNA sequence: TGTGCCAGCAGATGGGGGGGACGGAGCAATCAGCCCCAGCATTTT. As protein: CASRWGGRSNQPQHF.

This rearrangement joins TRBV3-1 (or the pseudogene TRBV3-2) to TRBJ2-7; the match to TRBD2 covers 11 bases. Per germline, CDR1 LGHDT and CDR2 YNNKEL (reference sequence). Germline trimming cut 6 bases from V and 3 bases from J; bases unmatched to any gene: 4. This CDR3 is built from 14 residues. The CDR3 sequence is CASSLLAGVYEQYF. Here the CDR3 DNA reads TGTGCCAGCAGTCTACTAGCGGGAGTCTACGAGCAGTACTTC.

In DNA, the CDR3 is TGTGCCAGCAGCCAAGATCTTCGACAGGGGATGAAGACCCAGTACTTC. Translation gives CASSQDLRQGMKTQYF. V is TRBV4-2 and J is TRBJ2-5, with 8 bases identical to TRBD1. CDR1 is LGHNA, CDR2 YNFKEQ, per germline. J was trimmed by 6 bases and V by 0 bases; bases with no gene match: 9. The CDR3 consists of 16 residues.

This chain joins TRBV5-6 and TRBJ2-7; TRBD1 matches at 10 bases. This CDR3 is 14 amino acids long. The V gene end was trimmed by 0 bases and the J gene end by 7 bases; junction bases not matched to a gene: 4. Germline V CDR1 and CDR2: SGHDT, YYEEEE. In nucleotides, the CDR3 is TGTGCCAGCAGCTTGGGACAGGGGGCATGGGAGCAGTACTTC. It is translated as CASSLGQGAWEQYF.

V is TRBV4-2 and J is TRBJ2-5; possible D gene TRBD1, 6 bases. The germline CDR1 and CDR2 sequences are LGHNA and YNFKEQ. This CDR3 region has 16 residues. V lost 3 bases, J lost 2 bases, and 16 bases lay in between. Here the CDR3 DNA reads TGTGCCAGCAGCCAGGGCTTCGACAGGCTGCAAGAGACCCAGTACTTC. Translated, it gives CASSQGFDRLQETQYF.

This chain connects TRBV28 to TRBJ1-5, with D maybe TRBD1 (6 bases). The V and J ends lost 6 bases and 5 bases respectively, with 14 bases between them. The germline gives CDR1 MDHEN, CDR2 SYDVKM. The CDR3 consists of 14 residues. CDR3 loop: CASSPTGPHQPQHF. For the CDR3, the DNA is TGTGCCAGCAGCCCTACAGGGCCGCATCAGCCCCAGCATTTT.

The genes are TRBV12-3 or TRBV12-4 and TRBJ2-7; D gene ambiguous. The CDR3 totals 12 residues. V was cut by 3 bases and J by 3 bases, with 6 bases left in between. This CDR3 reads CASSFSYYEQYF. Here the CDR3 DNA reads TGTGCCAGCAGTTTTTCTTACTACGAGCAGTACTTC.

The chain links TRBV6-6 to TRBJ1-4; TRBD1 aligns across 11 bases. The CDR3 spans 15 residues. Germline trimming cut 6 bases from V and 5 bases from J; bases unmatched to any gene: 5. CDR1 and CDR2 (germline): MNHNY, SVGAGI (reference sequence). In DNA form, the CDR3 reads TGTGCCAGCAGCCTCCGGGACAGGGGGAATGAAAAACTGTTTTTT. It translates to CASSLRDRGNEKLFF.

The rearrangement uses TRBV5-4 and TRBJ1-2; the D gene is possibly TRBD1 (6 bases). Germline V gene sequence: CDR1 SGHNT, CDR2 YYREEE (reference sequence). The V end was cut by 3 bases, the J end by 2 bases, with 20 bases between. CDR3 length: 17 residues. The CDR3 DNA reads as TGTGCCAGCAGCTCCCCGCAGGGGAGGGGACCCAACTATGGCTACACCTTC. It translates to CASSSPQGRGPNYGYTF.

The chain uses TRBV6-6 and TRBJ1-5; TRBD1 agrees at 8 bases. Losses at the gene ends were 1 base for V and 5 bases for J; bases not matched to a gene: 7. From germline, CDR1 is MNHNY and CDR2 SVGAGI (reference sequence). The CDR3 extends over 16 amino acids. The CDR3, as DNA: TGTGCCAGCAGTTACTGGGGGCAGGGGGCCCATCAGCCCCAGCATTTT. Protein product: CASSYWGQGAHQPQHF.